This T cell receptor (beta chain) was found in a study of shared T cell receptors in the human thymus. The assay was immunoSEQ multiplex PCR, and TCRdb's table has in-frame clones only and misses some. The data contain more than 550,000 clones, 75% to 90% of them singletons. Germline V CDR1 and CDR2: MNHEY, SMNVEV (reference sequence). J was trimmed by 0 bases and V by 8 bases; bases with no gene match: 14. The CDR3 length is 17 residues. The sample also formed part of further work on human thymus T cells. That work adds: Donor material was obtained from healthy Finnish infants undergoing corrective surgery for congenital heart defects. Resections that were taken during corrective heart surgery supplied the thymus tissue. Gene usage (both V and J) appeared biased in thymic and blood repertoires. Related research has reported that thymic repertoires overlap highly among unrelated individuals.

The origin of this receptor is a girl in the first two years of life with a congenital heart defect. The source material was thymocytes. This chain connects TRBV27 to TRBJ1-1; 8 positions agree with TRBD1. The CDR3 DNA follows: TGTGCCAGCTGCCGAGAAAGGACAGGGCGCATGAACACTGAAGCTTTCTTT. Protein product: CASCRERTGRMNTEAFF.